This TCR beta chain was profiled in a study of blood T cell repertoires in COVID-19 (dated by TCRdb to the early 2020s). As for the study more broadly: Samples from collaborators originated in the United States, Italy and Spain and spanned both the acute and convalescent phases of COVID-19. The material from the prospective study consisted of cDNA or gDNA derived from T cells, B-cell-depleted T cells, or PBMCs. The dataset comprised deeply sampled blood TCRbeta repertoires from subjects exposed to, actively infected with, or recovered from COVID-19. The repertoires were made available in a free public database intended to serve as a resource for research on the immune response to SARS-CoV-2. Samples were obtained from the ongoing ImmuneRACE study (first 160 participants) and from some 1,300 subjects provided by 6 global collaborators. Nearly every sample came with metadata listing a de-identified subject ID, COVID-19 status, age in years and sex. Where available, HLA class I and class II types were taken from metadata supplied by the sample provider and were not determined by assay-based typing. Study-wide findings and limitations: Clinical and demographic metadata were provided uncurated, with the amount varying by source and participant.

A remark on this clone: Its antigen has not been determined. Base quality data are lacking; no much larger clone is found one base away.

V is cut by 1 base and J by 5 bases, and the space between the germline ends is 6 bases. Spanning cysteine to phenylalanine, the CDR3 consists of 13 amino acids. Only the CDR3 region is kept as DNA, spanning 39 bases read in frame from base 1. Reading the germline V gene gives CDR1 SGHTA and CDR2 FQGNSA. TCRbeta CDR3 regions were amplified from genomic DNA by means of the immunoSEQ Assay, a bias-controlled multiplex PCR. The source study handled its data this way. The number of nucleated cells in each sample was estimated by amplification of reference gene primers within the assay. To quantify the absolute abundance of each unique TCRbeta CDR3 rearrangement, sequence reads were collapsed and filtered. For each sample, productive Simpson clonality was calculated by taking the square root of Simpson's diversity index across productive rearrangements. TCRdb stores this immuneACCESS table with in-frame sequences only. Part of the clones is absent; in the studies checked, under half of the shortfall reflects unresolved V genes, and no reason is known for the rest. D and trimming come from the DNA, and the V and J calls and clone size come from that table. The table for this sample lists 35,000 to 50,000 clones; approximately 90% of them were counted only once. Approximately 4.6% of the sample is in the top ten clones.

Whole blood was collected in K2EDTA tubes by collaborating institutions according to the institutions' own protocols. Collaborator samples were shipped for TCRbeta analysis as frozen whole blood, isolated PBMCs, or DNA extracted from either sample type. The sample consisted of peripheral blood. The TCR was taken from a man aged 60 to 69 with acute or convalescent COVID-19. The chain employs TRBV7-2 and TRBJ1-5, with the identity of the D gene unclear. At the DNA level, the sequence is TGTGCCAGCAGCTTAGGAGTAGATCAGCCCCAGCATTTT. Protein translation: CASSLGVDQPQHF.